The 31 T cell receptor beta chains below all came from one sample that was sequenced in a study of CD8 T cells in ankylosing spondylitis (dated by TCRdb to the late 2010s). Libraries were constructed by 5' RACE. The sample was run on an Illumina HiSeq 2500. Starting from the raw public reads, TCRdb applied fastp trimming at Q25, assembled clones with MiXCR and retained in-frame beta chains. Records with the same CDR3 protein are collapsed into one entry carrying the most frequent genes and DNA. Here the sample has about 130,000 distinct CDR3 sequences; 5.5% to 7.5% occur a single time. The ten largest clonotypes hold about an eighth of the sample. Sequencing was done on a sample of blood, either unsorted or a sorted T cell fraction (not recorded which). The receptors were gathered from a female donor with ankylosing spondylitis or in good health (not recorded which).

This clonotype was picked up many times. The chain has TRBV4-1 and TRBJ2-1; 11 bases agree with TRBD2. From germline, CDR1 is MGHRA and CDR2 YSYEKL. This CDR3 comprises 15 residues. V lost 3 bases to trimming and J lost 6 bases; unmatched junction nucleotides: 4. The CDR3 nucleotides are TGCGCCAGCAGCCAGACTAGCGGGGTTCGCAATGAGCAGTTCTTC. Translating gives CASSQTSGVRNEQFF.

This clonotype has a count of ten or more. The chain employs TRBV30 and TRBJ2-1, with 11 bases identical to TRBD1. This CDR3 spans 14 amino acids. Germline V CDR1 and CDR2: GTSNPN, SVGIG (reference sequence). Germline trimming cut 1 base from V and 8 bases from J; bases unmatched to any gene: 4. The CDR3 coding sequence is TGTGCCTGGAGTGGGACAGGGGGCACCGATGAGCAGTTCTTC. Protein sequence: CAWSGTGGTDEQFF.

This clonotype was picked up many times. The chain combines TRBV7-2 with TRBJ1-2; possible D gene TRBD1, 6 bases. This CDR3 comprises 13 residues. Trimming left V 1 base short and J 7 bases short, with 10 bases between. Germline CDR1 and CDR2: SGHTA and FQGNSA. In DNA, the CDR3 is TGTGCCAGCAGCTTAGGGGGGCATGGTGGCTACACCTTC. This sequence encodes CASSLGGHGGYTF.

This clonotype was seen ten or more times. V is TRBV12-3 or TRBV12-4 and J is TRBJ2-5, with D uncertain. The CDR3 runs to 13 residues. V lost 3 bases and J lost 1, with 6 bases in between. This CDR3 is CASSLNSQETQYF. Here the CDR3 DNA reads TGTGCCAGCAGTTTGAACAGCCAAGAGACCCAGTACTTC.

This clonotype was recorded many times. The chain couples TRBV5-1 to TRBJ2-1; 8 bases match TRBD2. V shed 4 bases, J shed 4 bases, and the junction held 7 bases outside the gene matches. Germline assignment: CDR1 SGHRS and CDR2 YFSETQ. CDR3 length: 15 residues. CDR3 protein: CASSRTGGVYNEQFF. The CDR3 coding sequence is TGCGCCAGCAGCAGGACGGGGGGGGTGTACAATGAGCAGTTCTTC.

This clonotype was observed many times. The chain joins TRBV20-1 to TRBJ1-2; possibly TRBD1 for D (5 bases). V was pared by 0 bases and J by 4 bases, with 18 bases between. The CDR3 totals 16 residues. The germline gives CDR1 DFQATT, CDR2 SNEGSKA (reference sequence). For the CDR3, the DNA is TGCAGTGCTAGAGATAAGCCGGCAGGGAGAAGCTATGGCTACACCTTC. It encodes CSARDKPAGRSYGYTF.

At least ten counts were recorded for this clonotype. The V gene is TRBV5-5, the J gene TRBJ2-2, with 7 bases identical to TRBD1. This CDR3 has 17 amino acids. V shed 0 bases, J shed 7 bases, and the junction held 12 bases outside the gene matches. Germline V gives CDR1 SGHKS, CDR2 YYEKEE (reference sequence). The CDR3 DNA reads TGTGCCAGCAGCTTGGTCCCAGGTGTAGGGGGCGACGGGGAGCTGTTTTTT. This encodes CASSLVPGVGGDGELFF.

This clonotype has ten or more counts. The V call is TRBV28, the J call TRBJ2-2; 11 nucleotides match TRBD2. V lost 7 bases and J lost 4; bases outside the gene matches: 8. This CDR3 spans 16 amino acids. Per the germline V gene, CDR1 is MDHEN and CDR2 is SYDVKM. The CDR3, as DNA: TGTGCCAGCAAATCTACTAGCGGGGGTTCCACCGGGGAGCTGTTTTTT. Protein sequence: CASKSTSGGSTGELFF.

On this clonotype itself: This may be a read error: a much more frequent sequence differs by one nucleotide. This chain uses TRBV4-3 with TRBJ2-1, with 9 nucleotides matching TRBD2. The CDR3 is 17 amino acids. The germline gives CDR1 LGHNA, CDR2 YSLEER. The V segment lost 0 bases and the J segment 4 bases; nucleotides outside the gene matches: 7. CDR3 region: CASSQDQLAGAYNEQFF. The CDR3 DNA reads TGCGCCAGCAGCCAAGATCAATTAGCGGGGGCTTACAATGAGCAGTTCTTC.

This clonotype was observed many times. The rearrangement links TRBV3-1 to TRBJ2-7, with D tentatively TRBD2 (5 bases). V lost 6 bases to trimming and J lost 3 bases, with 15 bases between them. Germline CDR1 is LGHDT and CDR2 is YNNKEL (reference sequence). The CDR3 length is 14 residues. The CDR3 nucleotides read TGTGCCAGCAGTTTTAATCCGGGGAGCTACGAGCAGTACTTC. It translates to CASSFNPGSYEQYF.

This clonotype occurred many times. The chain links TRBV20-1 to TRBJ2-5; D unclear. Trimming took off 3 bases at V and 5 bases at J, with 7 bases between the two ends. The V gene's germline CDR1 is DFQATT and CDR2 SNEGSKA (reference sequence). The CDR3 has 11 residues. CDR3 sequence (DNA): TGCAGTGCTAGGGCCTTGGAGACCCAGTACTTC. Translated: CSARALETQYF.

The chain joins TRBV4-2 to TRBJ2-5; 9 positions agree with TRBD2. The CDR3 length is 17 residues. Germline V gives CDR1 LGHNA, CDR2 YNFKEQ. V lost 3 bases and J lost 1; bases outside the gene matches: 9. The CDR3 is CASSHRASGEPQETQYF. CDR3 bases: TGTGCCAGCAGCCATCGGGCTAGCGGGGAACCCCAAGAGACCCAGTACTTC.

V usage is TRBV30 and J usage is TRBJ1-6; D unclear. Trimming left V 0 bases short and J 1 base short, with 4 bases between. The length of the CDR3 is 14 residues. Germline values: CDR1 GTSNPN, CDR2 SVGIG (reference sequence). The CDR3 coding sequence is TGTGCCTGGAGTGTCAAGTCCTATAATTCACCCCTCCACTTT. It encodes CAWSVKSYNSPLHF.

This clonotype has just a few counts. The chain has TRBV2 and TRBJ2-7; D uncertain. CDR1 SNHLY and CDR2 FYNNEI come from the germline V gene. The CDR3 loop spans 12 amino acids. V was clipped by 2 bases and J by 7 bases, with 9 bases between them. The CDR3 sequence is CASSETIREQYF. The CDR3 DNA reads as TGTGCCAGCAGTGAAACGATTAGGGAGCAGTACTTC.

This clonotype has ten or more counts. This chain joins TRBV29-1 and TRBJ2-1, with TRBD2 identical over 7 bases. In germline, CDR1 is SQVTM, CDR2 ANQGSEA. This CDR3 is 12 amino acids long. Trimming cost V 8 bases and J 7 bases; bases outside gene matches: 8. CDR3 sequence (DNA): TGCAGCTCCGGCGGGGGATGGAATGAGCAGTTCTTC. Amino acids: CSSGGGWNEQFF.

This clonotype was recorded many times. The chain has TRBV12-3 or TRBV12-4 and TRBJ2-7, with D possibly matching TRBD1 (6 bases). Trimming removed 5 bases at V and 0 bases at J, with 17 bases between. CDR3 length equals 16 residues. The CDR3 sequence is CASSGWGQASSYEQYF. CDR3 DNA sequence: TGTGCCAGCAGTGGGTGGGGGCAGGCGAGCTCCTACGAGCAGTACTTC.

This clonotype was recorded at least ten times. V is TRBV5-8 and J is TRBJ1-1; D not resolved. This CDR3 region has 12 residues. The germline V and J ends were trimmed by 1 base and 6 bases, with 7 bases remaining between them. Germline values: CDR1 SGHTS, CDR2 YDEGEE. The CDR3 loop reads CASSLSGAEAFF. The CDR3 region has the DNA TGTGCCAGCAGCTTGTCAGGTGCTGAAGCTTTCTTT.

This clonotype was recorded many times. V and J are TRBV25-1 and TRBJ2-5; TRBD2 might be the D (5 bases). The germline V gene has CDR1 MGHDK and CDR2 SYGVNS. The CDR3 runs 16 residues. Trimming took 1 base from V and 5 from J, leaving 17 bases between them. Written as DNA, the CDR3 is TGTGCCAGCAGTGAATCTCGGGGAATAACTCTGGAGACCCAGTACTTC. Translating it yields CASSESRGITLETQYF.

The table lists this clonotype with many counts. This rearrangement joins TRBV5-1 to TRBJ2-6; no definite D call. V lost 5 bases and J lost 0, with 9 bases in between. The germline gives CDR1 SGHRS, CDR2 YFSETQ. The CDR3 covers 15 residues. As DNA, the CDR3 is TGCGCCAGCAGGCCGGTCTACTCTGGGGCCAACGTCCTGACTTTC. This gives the protein CASRPVYSGANVLTF.

This clonotype was seen ten or more times. CDR3 in DNA: TGCGCCAGCAGAATCCGGGACAGGGTGACTGAAGCTTTCTTT. It is translated as CASRIRDRVTEAFF. The chain combines TRBV5-1 with TRBJ1-1; the match to TRBD1 covers 9 bases. Per the germline V gene, CDR1 is SGHRS and CDR2 is YFSETQ. The V gene end was trimmed by 5 bases and the J gene end by 5 bases; junction bases not matched to a gene: 7. The CDR3 has 14 residues.

This clonotype was counted at least ten times. This chain joins TRBV7-2 and TRBJ1-4, with D unresolved. Trimming removed 5 bases from V and 7 bases from J, with 17 bases in between. CDR3 length equals 15 residues. CDR1 SGHTA and CDR2 FQGNSA come from the germline V gene. This CDR3 is CASSHMTSVLEKLFF. CDR3 sequence (DNA): TGTGCCAGCAGCCATATGACTTCGGTCCTTGAAAAACTGTTTTTT.

This clonotype was counted many times. The rearrangement joins TRBV6-1 to TRBJ1-1; 8 bases fit TRBD1. Germline CDR1 MNHNS, CDR2 SASEGT. J gave up 8 bases and V 3 bases, and 11 bases lay outside the gene matches. The CDR3 is 15 amino acids. Written as DNA, the CDR3 is TGTGCCAGCAGTGATTACTCCCAGGGGGCGGGGGAAGCTTTCTTT. Protein product: CASSDYSQGAGEAFF.

The sample holds many counts of this clonotype. The chain employs TRBV20-1 and TRBJ2-1, with 7 positions matching TRBD2. V shed 7 bases, J shed 0 bases, and the junction held 12 bases outside the gene matches. The CDR3 covers 16 residues. The germline CDR1 and CDR2 sequences are DFQATT and SNEGSKA (reference sequence). Written as DNA, the CDR3 is TGCAGTGTCCTGGGGCTAGCGGTTAGCTCCTACAATGAGCAGTTCTTC. It encodes CSVLGLAVSSYNEQFF.

This clonotype has ten or more counts. The CDR3 DNA reads as TGTGCCAGCAGTGGACTAGCGGGGGGTTTCGGGGAGCTGTTTTTT. This gives the protein CASSGLAGGFGELFF. The chain has TRBV6-1 and TRBJ2-2; 13 bases fit TRBD2. Germline assignment: CDR1 MNHNS and CDR2 SASEGT. With V trimmed by 4 bases and J by 7 bases, 3 bases remained unmatched. This CDR3 is 15 amino acids long.

Many counts were recorded for this clonotype. The rearrangement joins TRBV4-1 to TRBJ2-1; D unclear. V was clipped by 4 bases and J by 9 bases, with 19 bases between them. The CDR3 totals 15 residues. Germline V gene data show CDR1 as MGHRA and CDR2 as YSYEKL. The CDR3 protein is CASSPQASSSPEQFF. CDR3 DNA sequence: TGCGCCAGCAGCCCCCAGGCGTCGAGCTCCCCTGAGCAGTTCTTC.

This clonotype was observed many times. This sequence joins TRBV12-3 or TRBV12-4 and TRBJ2-7; D possibly corresponds to TRBD2 (5 bases). Trimming took 2 bases from V and 7 from J, leaving 12 bases between them. CDR3 length: 13 residues. CDR3 sequence reads: CASSLFGIGEQYF. The CDR3 region has the DNA TGTGCCAGCAGTTTATTCGGGATTGGAGAGCAGTACTTC.

This clonotype was counted at least ten times. J is TRBJ1-5 and V is TRBV6-5, with a weak D call TRBD1 (6 bases). The CDR3 length is 17 residues. V was cut by 4 bases and J by 2 bases, with 18 bases left in between. From germline, CDR1 is MNHEY and CDR2 SVGAGI. The CDR3 loop is CASSSLRGAAGNQPQHF. Written as DNA, the CDR3 is TGTGCCAGCAGTTCCCTCCGGGGGGCTGCGGGCAATCAGCCCCAGCATTTT.

Ten or more counts support this clonotype. The chain joins TRBV25-1 to TRBJ1-5; no reliable D call. Trimming took off 2 bases at V and 2 bases at J, with 10 bases between the two ends. The CDR3 has 15 residues. From germline, CDR1 is MGHDK and CDR2 SYGVNS. The CDR3 region has the DNA TGTGCCAGCAGTGAAACCGGAAACGGCAATCAGCCCCAGCATTTT. It codes for CASSETGNGNQPQHF.

This clonotype occurred a few times. V gene TRBV6-2 or TRBV6-3 combines with J gene TRBJ2-2, with D tentatively TRBD1 (5 bases). The germline gives CDR1 MNHEY, CDR2 SVGEGT. Trimming stripped 2 bases from V and 4 bases from J, with 11 bases between. The CDR3 is 15 amino acids. CDR3 nucleotides: TGTGCCAGCAGTTACCAGGGCCCCAGCACCGGGGAGCTGTTTTTT. Its translation: CASSYQGPSTGELFF.

This clonotype was found many times. This sequence joins TRBV6-5 and TRBJ1-2; no clear D. V was trimmed by 5 bases and J by 8 bases, leaving 9 bases between them. The length of the CDR3 is 11 residues. Germline V gene sequence: CDR1 MNHEY, CDR2 SVGAGI. The CDR3 DNA follows: TGTGCCAGCAGTAAGGGATGGGGCTACACCTTC. Translation: CASSKGWGYTF.

This clonotype was detected many times. The genes are TRBV12-3 or TRBV12-4 and TRBJ1-2; TRBD1 is a possible D gene (6 bases). CDR3 length: 14 residues. Deletions cut 4 bases from V and 4 bases from J, with 13 bases between. The CDR3 DNA is TGTGCCAGCAGTTCAGGGGATCGTATCTATGGCTACACCTTC. Translation: CASSSGDRIYGYTF.